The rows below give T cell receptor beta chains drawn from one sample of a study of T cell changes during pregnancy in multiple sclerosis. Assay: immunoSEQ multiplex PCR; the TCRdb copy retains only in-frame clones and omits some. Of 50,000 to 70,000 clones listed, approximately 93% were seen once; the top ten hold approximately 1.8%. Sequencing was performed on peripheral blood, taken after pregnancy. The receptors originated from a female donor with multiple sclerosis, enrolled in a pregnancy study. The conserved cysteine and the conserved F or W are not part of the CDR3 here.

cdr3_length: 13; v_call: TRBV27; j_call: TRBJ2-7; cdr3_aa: ASSLSASGYYEQY
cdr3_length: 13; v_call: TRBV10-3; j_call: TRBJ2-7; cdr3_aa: AIASDGVSPREQY
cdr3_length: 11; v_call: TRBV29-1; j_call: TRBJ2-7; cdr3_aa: SVVQDSIHEQY
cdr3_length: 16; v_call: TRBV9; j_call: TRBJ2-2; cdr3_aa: ASSVAPLSGRDTGELF
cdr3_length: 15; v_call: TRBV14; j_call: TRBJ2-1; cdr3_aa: ASSQRQLAGGRDEQF
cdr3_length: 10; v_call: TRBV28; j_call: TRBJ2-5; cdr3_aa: ATRTGPETQY
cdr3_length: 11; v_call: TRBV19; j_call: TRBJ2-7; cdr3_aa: ASSIGLSYEQY
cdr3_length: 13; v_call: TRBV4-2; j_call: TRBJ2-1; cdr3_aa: ASSQLAGEYNEQF
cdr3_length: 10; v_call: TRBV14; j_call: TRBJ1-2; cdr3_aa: ASSQGQYGYT
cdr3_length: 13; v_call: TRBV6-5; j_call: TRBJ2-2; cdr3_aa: ASRPPAAGTGELF
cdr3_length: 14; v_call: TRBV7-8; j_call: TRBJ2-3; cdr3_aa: ASSFTTGASTDTQY
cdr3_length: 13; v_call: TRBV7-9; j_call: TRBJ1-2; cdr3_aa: ASSRDSSLNYGYT
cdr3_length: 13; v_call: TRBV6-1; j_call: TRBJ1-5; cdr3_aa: ASSPSRGSNQPQH
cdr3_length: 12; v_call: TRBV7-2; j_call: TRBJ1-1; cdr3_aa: ASSMDRMNTEAF
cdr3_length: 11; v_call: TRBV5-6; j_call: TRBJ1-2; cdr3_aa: ASSLDRAYGYT
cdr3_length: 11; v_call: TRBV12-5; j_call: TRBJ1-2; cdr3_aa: ASGPGGDRGYT
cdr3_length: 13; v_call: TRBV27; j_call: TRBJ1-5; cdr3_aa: ASRGGAGSNQPQH
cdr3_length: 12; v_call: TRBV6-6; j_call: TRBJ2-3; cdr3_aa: ASKTSGRADTQY
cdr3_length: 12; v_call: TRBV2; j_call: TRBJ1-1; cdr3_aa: ASSGGRKNTEAF
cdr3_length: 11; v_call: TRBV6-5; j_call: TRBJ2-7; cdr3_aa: ASSYAVSYEQY
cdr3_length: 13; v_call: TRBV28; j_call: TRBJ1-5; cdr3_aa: ASSPPSNSNQPQH
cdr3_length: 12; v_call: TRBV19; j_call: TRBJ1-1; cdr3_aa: ASTTTFGEIEAF
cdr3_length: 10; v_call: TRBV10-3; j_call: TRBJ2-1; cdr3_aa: AIADHYNEQF
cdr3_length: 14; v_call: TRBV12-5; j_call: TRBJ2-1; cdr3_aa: ASGLGAGSAFNEQF
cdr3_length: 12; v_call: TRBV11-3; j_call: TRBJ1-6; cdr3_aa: ASSLDRRVSPLH
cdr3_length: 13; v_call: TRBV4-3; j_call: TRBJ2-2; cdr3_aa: ASSQDRTVTGELF
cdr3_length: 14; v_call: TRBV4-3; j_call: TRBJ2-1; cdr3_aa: ASSHGLAGYYNEQF
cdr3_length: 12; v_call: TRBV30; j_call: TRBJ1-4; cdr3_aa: AWNPGQGNEKLF
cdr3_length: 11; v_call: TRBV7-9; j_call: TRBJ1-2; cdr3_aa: ASSPLRGYGYT
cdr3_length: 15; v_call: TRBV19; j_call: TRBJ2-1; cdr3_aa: ASSINPPGPKYNEQF
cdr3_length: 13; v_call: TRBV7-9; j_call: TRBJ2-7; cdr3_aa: ASSLATGATYEQY
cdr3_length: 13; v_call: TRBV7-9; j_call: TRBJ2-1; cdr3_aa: ASSPREDPYNEQF
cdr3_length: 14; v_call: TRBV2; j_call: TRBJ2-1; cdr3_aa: ASSQMTSGRAGEQF
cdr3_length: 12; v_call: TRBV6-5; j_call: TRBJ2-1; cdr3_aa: ASSRPGPAGEQF
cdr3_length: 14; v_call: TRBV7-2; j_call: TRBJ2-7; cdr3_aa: ASSLLSLSGRYEQY
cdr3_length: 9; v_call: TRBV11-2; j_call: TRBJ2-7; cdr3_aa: ASSETYEQY
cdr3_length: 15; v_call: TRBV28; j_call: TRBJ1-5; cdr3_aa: ASSLGPGQLVSQPQH
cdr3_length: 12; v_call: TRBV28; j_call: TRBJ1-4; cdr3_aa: ASSSGQGREKLF
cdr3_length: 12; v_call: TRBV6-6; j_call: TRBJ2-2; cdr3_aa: ASLQVANTGELF
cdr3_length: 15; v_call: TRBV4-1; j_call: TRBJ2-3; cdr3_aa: ASSRGWTGLGLDTQY
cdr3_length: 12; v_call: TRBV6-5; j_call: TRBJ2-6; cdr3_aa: ASRGVAGANVLT
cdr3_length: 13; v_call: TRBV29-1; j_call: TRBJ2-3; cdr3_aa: SVITSGSWTDTQY
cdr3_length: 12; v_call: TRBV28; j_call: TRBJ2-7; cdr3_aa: ASRPDRETYEQY
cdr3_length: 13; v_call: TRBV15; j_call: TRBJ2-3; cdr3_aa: ATSSGLADTDTQY
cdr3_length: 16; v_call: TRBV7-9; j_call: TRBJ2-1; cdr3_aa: ASSWGASGMYSYNEQF